Shown below are 5 T cell receptor beta chains from a single sample sequenced in a study of T cells after yellow fever vaccination. TCRdb called the 5' RACE reads again in MiXCR, with one record for every CDR3 protein. This sample yields fewer than 400,000 distinct CDR3 sequences, of which 9.5% to 12% are seen a single time; over 3% belongs to the top ten. Specimen: CD4+ T cells sorted from PBMCs, collected 45 days after the yellow fever booster vaccination. The receptors originated from a man between 18 and 29 years old who received the YFV17D yellow fever vaccine.

The J gene is TRBJ1-3, the V gene TRBV29-1; TRBD1 aligns across 8 bases. Germline CDR1 is SQVTM and CDR2 is ANQGSEA. Trimming cost V 6 bases and J 4 bases; bases outside gene matches: 5. This CDR3 spans 13 amino acids. The CDR3 DNA follows: TGCAGCGTCGGATGGGACAGGGGAAACACCATATATTTT. This encodes CSVGWDRGNTIYF.

The sample holds many counts of this clonotype. This chain uses TRBV7-2 with TRBJ2-7, with TRBD1 matching 10 bases. The CDR3 runs 14 residues. Germline V CDR1 and CDR2: SGHTA, FQGNSA. Unmatched junction bases numbered 6, after V lost 5 bases and J lost 5 bases. CDR3 nucleotides: TGTGCCAGCAGCCTCAGACAGGGGGCAAACGAGCAGTACTTC. Its translation is CASSLRQGANEQYF.

Only a few counts were recorded for this clonotype. The chain combines TRBV5-1 with TRBJ1-1, with D unresolved. The germline CDR1 and CDR2 sequences are SGHRS and YFSETQ. The length of the CDR3 is 13 residues. Deletions cut 4 bases from V and 6 bases from J, with 13 bases between. CDR3 sequence: CASSLPGSAEAFF. CDR3 coding DNA: TGCGCCAGCAGCCTCCCGGGGAGCGCTGAAGCTTTCTTT. Complete variable domain (other parts from reference TRBV5-1 and TRBJ1-1): KAGVTQTPRYLIKTRGQQVTLSCSPISGHRSVSWYQQTPGQGLQFLFEYFSETQRNKGNFPGRFSGRQFSNSRSEMNVSTLELGDSALYLCASSLPGSAEAFFGQGTRLTVV.

The chain recombines TRBV3-1 with TRBJ2-3; D remains ambiguous. V was cut by 4 bases and J by 6 bases, with 11 bases left in between. The germline V gene has CDR1 LGHDT and CDR2 YNNKEL (reference sequence). This CDR3 comprises 13 residues. The DNA of the CDR3 is TGTGCCAGCAGCCCAGGTAGCTTGGATACGCAGTATTTT. Translated, it gives CASSPGSLDTQYF.

Only a few counts were recorded for this clonotype. V and J are TRBV10-1 and TRBJ2-7; no firm D call. The ends were cut back, 5 bases at V and 0 bases at J, with 11 bases in the middle. The CDR3 is 14 residues long. Germline loops: CDR1 WNHNN, CDR2 SYGVQD (reference sequence). CDR3 nucleotide sequence: TGCGCCAGCAGTTTGGATACGAGCTCCTACGAGCAGTACTTC. Translation: CASSLDTSSYEQYF.